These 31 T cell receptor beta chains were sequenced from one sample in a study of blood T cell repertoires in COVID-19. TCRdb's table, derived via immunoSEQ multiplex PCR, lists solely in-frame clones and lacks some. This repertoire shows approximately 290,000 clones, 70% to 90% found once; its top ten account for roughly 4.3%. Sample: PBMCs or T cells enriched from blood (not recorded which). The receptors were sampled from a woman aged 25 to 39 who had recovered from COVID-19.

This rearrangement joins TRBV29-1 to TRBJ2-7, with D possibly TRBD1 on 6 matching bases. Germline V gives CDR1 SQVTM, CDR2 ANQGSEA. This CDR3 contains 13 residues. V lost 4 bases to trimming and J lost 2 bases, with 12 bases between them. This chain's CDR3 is CSVGGGYPYEQYF. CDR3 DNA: TGCAGCGTTGGAGGGGGTTACCCCTACGAGCAGTACTTC.

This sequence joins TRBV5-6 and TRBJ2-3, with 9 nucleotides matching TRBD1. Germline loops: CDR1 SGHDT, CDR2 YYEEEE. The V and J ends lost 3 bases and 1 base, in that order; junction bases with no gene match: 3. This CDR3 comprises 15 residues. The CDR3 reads CASSWTGEGTDTQYF. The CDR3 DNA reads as TGTGCCAGCAGCTGGACAGGGGAAGGCACAGATACGCAGTATTTT.

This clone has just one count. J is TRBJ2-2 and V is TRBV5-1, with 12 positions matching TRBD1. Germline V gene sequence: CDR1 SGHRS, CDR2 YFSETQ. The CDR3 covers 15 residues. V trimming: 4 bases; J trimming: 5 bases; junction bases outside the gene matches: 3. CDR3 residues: CASSPGQGATGELFF. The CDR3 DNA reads TGCGCCAGCAGCCCGGGACAGGGGGCGACCGGGGAGCTGTTTTTT. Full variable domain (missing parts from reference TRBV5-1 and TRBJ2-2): KAGVTQTPRYLIKTRGQQVTLSCSPISGHRSVSWYQQTPGQGLQFLFEYFSETQRNKGNFPGRFSGRQFSNSRSEMNVSTLELGDSALYLCASSPGQGATGELFFGEGSRLTVL.

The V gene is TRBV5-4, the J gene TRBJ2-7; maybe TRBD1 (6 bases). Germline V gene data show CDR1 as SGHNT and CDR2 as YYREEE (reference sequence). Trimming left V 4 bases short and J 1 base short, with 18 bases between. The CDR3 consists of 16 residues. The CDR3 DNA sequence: TGTGCCAGCAGCCCCAGGTCCCTACAGGGTTCCTACGAGCAGTACTTC. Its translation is CASSPRSLQGSYEQYF.

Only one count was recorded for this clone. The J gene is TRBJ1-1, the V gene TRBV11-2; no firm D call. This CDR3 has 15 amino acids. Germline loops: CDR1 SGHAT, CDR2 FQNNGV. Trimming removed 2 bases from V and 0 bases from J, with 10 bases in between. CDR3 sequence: CASSLQSAMNTEAFF. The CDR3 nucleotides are TGTGCCAGCAGCTTACAGAGCGCGATGAACACTGAAGCTTTCTTT.

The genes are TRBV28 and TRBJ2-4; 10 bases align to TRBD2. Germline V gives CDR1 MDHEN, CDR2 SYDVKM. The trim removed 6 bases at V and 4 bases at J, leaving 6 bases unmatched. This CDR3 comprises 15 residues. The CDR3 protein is CASRLAGGEKNIQYF. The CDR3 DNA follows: TGTGCCAGCAGGTTAGCGGGAGGTGAAAAAAACATTCAGTACTTC.

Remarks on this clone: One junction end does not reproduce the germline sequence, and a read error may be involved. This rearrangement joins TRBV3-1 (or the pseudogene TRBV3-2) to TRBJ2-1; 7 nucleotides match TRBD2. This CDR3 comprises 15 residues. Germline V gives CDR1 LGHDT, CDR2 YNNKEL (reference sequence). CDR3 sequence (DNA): TGTGCCAGCAGCCAAGGGCCCCTTTCGAGGGAGGGCCTTCTCTTC. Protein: CASSQGPLSREGLLF.

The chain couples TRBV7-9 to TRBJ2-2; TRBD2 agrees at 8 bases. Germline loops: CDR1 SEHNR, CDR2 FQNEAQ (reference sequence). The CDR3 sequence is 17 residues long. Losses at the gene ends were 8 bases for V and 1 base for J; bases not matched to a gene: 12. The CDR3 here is CASPRPGAGGNTGELFF. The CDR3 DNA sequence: TGTGCCAGCCCTCGTCCCGGCGCGGGGGGGAACACCGGGGAGCTGTTTTTT. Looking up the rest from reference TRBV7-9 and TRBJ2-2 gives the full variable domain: DTGVSQNPRHKITKRGQNVTFRCDPISEHNRLYWYRQTLGQGPEFLTYFQNEAQLEKSRLLSDRFSAERPKGSFSTLEIQRTEQGDSAMYLCASPRPGAGGNTGELFFGEGSRLTVL.

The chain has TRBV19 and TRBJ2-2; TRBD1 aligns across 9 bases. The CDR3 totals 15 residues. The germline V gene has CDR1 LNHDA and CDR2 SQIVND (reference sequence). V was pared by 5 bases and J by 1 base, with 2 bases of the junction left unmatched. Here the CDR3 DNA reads TGTGCCAGTAGTGGGACAGGGCTGAACACCGGGGAGCTGTTTTTT. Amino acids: CASSGTGLNTGELFF.

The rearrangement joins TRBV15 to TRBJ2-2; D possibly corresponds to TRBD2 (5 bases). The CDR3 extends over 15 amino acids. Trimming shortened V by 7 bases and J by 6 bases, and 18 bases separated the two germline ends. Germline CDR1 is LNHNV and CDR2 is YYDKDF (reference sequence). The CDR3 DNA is TGTGCCACCATCGGCGACCCCGGGGTGCCCGGGGAGCTGTTTTTT. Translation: CATIGDPGVPGELFF.

CDR3 residues: CASSLSGTSRGNEQFF. The CDR3 bases are TGTGCCAGCAGTCTCTCGGGGACTAGTAGGGGCAATGAGCAGTTCTTC. The chain recombines TRBV27 with TRBJ2-1; TRBD2 matches 8 bases. Germline lookup yields CDR1 MNHEY and CDR2 SMNVEV (reference sequence). The CDR3 contains 16 residues. The ends lost 5 bases at V and 6 bases at J; junction bases unmatched: 12.

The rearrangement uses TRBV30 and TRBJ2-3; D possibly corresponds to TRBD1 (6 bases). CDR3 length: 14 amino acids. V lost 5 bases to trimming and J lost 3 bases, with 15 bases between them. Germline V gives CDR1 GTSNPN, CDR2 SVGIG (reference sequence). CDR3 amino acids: CAWGPGAGTDTQYF. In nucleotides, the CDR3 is TGTGCCTGGGGCCCAGGGGCAGGGACAGATACGCAGTATTTT.

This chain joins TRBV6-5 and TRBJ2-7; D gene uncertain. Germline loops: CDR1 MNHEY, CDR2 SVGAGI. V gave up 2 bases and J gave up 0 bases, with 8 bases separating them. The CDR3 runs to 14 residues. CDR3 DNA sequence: TGTGCCAGCAGTTACGACACCTTCTCCTACGAGCAGTACTTC. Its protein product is CASSYDTFSYEQYF.

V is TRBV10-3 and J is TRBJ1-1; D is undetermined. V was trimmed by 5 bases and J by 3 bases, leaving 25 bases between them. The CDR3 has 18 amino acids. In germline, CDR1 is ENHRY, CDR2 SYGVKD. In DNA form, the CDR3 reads TGTGCCATCAGTCTGTTTAACAGTAGGTCCCCCTCACACACTGAAGCTTTCTTT. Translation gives CAISLFNSRSPSHTEAFF.

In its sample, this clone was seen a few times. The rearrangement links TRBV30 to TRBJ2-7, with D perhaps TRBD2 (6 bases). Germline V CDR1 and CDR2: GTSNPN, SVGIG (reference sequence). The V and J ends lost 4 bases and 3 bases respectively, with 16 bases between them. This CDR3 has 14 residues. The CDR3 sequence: CAWKPEGRFYEQYF. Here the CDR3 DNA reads TGTGCCTGGAAGCCGGAGGGCAGGTTCTACGAGCAGTACTTC. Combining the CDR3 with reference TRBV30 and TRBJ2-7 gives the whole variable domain SQTIHQWPATLVQPVGSPLSLECTVEGTSNPNLYWYRQAAGRGLQLLFYSVGIGQISSEVPQNLSASRPQDRQFILSSKKLLLSDSGFYLCAWKPEGRFYEQYFGPGTRLTVT.

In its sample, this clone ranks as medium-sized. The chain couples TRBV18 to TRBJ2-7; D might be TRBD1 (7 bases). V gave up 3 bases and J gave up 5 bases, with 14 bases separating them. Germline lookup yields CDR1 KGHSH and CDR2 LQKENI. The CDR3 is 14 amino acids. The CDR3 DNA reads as TGTGCCAGCTCACCGGAGGGGGCGGGGAACGAGCAGTACTTC. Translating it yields CASSPEGAGNEQYF.

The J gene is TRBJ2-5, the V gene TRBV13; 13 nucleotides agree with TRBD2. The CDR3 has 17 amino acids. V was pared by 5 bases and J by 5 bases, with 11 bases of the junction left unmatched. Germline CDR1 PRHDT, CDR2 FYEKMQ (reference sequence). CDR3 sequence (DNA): TGTGCCAGCAGCACCAAGACTAGCGGGGGGCCGGGGGAGACCCAGTACTTC. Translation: CASSTKTSGGPGETQYF.

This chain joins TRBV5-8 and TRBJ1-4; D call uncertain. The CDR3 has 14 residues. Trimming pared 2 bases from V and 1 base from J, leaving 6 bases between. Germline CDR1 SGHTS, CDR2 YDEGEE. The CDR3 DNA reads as TGTGCCAGCAGCTTCGGGGAAACTAATGAAAAACTGTTTTTT. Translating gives CASSFGETNEKLFF.

The CDR3 coding sequence is TGTGCCAGCAGCCCCCGTTCTCGGCCCGAGGGTGGCTACACCTTC. This encodes CASSPRSRPEGGYTF. The gene calls are TRBV7-2 and TRBJ1-2, with D unclear. Trimming stripped 5 bases from V and 7 bases from J, with 20 bases between. CDR1 is SGHTA and CDR2 is FQGNSA in the germline V gene. The CDR3 covers 15 residues.

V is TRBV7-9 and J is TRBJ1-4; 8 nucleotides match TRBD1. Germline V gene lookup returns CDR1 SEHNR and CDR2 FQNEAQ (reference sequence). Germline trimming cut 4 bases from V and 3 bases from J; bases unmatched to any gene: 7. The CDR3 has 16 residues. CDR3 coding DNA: TGTGCCAGCAGCTCGACAGGGGATCGGTCTAATGAAAAACTGTTTTTT. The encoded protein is CASSSTGDRSNEKLFF. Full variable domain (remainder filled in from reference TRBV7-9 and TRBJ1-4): DTGVSQNPRHKITKRGQNVTFRCDPISEHNRLYWYRQTLGQGPEFLTYFQNEAQLEKSRLLSDRFSAERPKGSFSTLEIQRTEQGDSAMYLCASSSTGDRSNEKLFFGSGTQLSVL.

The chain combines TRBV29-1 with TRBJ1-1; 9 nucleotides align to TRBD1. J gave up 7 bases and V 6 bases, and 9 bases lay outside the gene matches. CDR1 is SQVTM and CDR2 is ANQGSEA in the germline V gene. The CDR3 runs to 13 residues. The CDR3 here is CSVDRGAFFEAFF. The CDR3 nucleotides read TGCAGCGTGGACAGGGGCGCCTTTTTTGAAGCTTTCTTT.

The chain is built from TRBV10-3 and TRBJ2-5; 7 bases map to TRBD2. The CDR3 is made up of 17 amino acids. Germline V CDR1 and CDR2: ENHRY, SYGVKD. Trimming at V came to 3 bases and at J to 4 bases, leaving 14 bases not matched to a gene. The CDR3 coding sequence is TGTGCCATCAGTGACTCCCAGAAAGGACCGGGAGGAGAGACCCAGTACTTC. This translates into CAISDSQKGPGGETQYF.

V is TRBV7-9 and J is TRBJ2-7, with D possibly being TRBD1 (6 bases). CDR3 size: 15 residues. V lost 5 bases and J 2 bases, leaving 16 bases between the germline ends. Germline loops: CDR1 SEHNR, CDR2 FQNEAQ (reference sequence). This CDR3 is CASSPSGAGAYEQYF. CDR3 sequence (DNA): TGTGCCAGCAGCCCCTCTGGGGCAGGGGCCTACGAGCAGTACTTC. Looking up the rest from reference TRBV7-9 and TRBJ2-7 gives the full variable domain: DTGVSQNPRHKITKRGQNVTFRCDPISEHNRLYWYRQTLGQGPEFLTYFQNEAQLEKSRLLSDRFSAERPKGSFSTLEIQRTEQGDSAMYLCASSPSGAGAYEQYFGPGTRLTVT.

CDR3 coding DNA: TGCGCCAGCAGCCCACAGGGGATTTTAGGCAATCAGCCCCAGCATTTT. It encodes CASSPQGILGNQPQHF. The rearrangement joins TRBV4-1 to TRBJ1-5; 7 nucleotides match TRBD1. Germline V gene sequence: CDR1 MGHRA, CDR2 YSYEKL. Trimming took 4 bases from V and 2 from J; bases not matched to a gene: 8. This CDR3 region has 16 residues.

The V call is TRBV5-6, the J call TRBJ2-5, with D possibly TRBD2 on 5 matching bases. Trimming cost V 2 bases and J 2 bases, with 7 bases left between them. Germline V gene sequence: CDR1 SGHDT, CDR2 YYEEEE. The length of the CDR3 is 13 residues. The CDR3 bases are TGTGCCAGCAGCTTCGGGGTACAAGAGACCCAGTACTTC. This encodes CASSFGVQETQYF.

This chain's CDR3 is CASREAGAGGTEAFF. The DNA of the CDR3 is TGCGCCAGCAGAGAGGCGGGGGCGGGGGGCACTGAAGCTTTCTTT. V usage is TRBV10-2 and J usage is TRBJ1-1, with D possibly being TRBD1 (6 bases). Germline V gives CDR1 WSHSY, CDR2 SAAADI. CDR3 length: 15 amino acids. Between the trimmed V and J ends, which lost 6 bases and 4 bases, there was a span of 18 bases.

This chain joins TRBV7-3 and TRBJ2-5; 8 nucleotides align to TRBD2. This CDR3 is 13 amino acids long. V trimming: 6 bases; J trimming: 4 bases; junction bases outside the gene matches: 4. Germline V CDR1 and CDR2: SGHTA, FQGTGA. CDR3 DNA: TGTGCCAGCAGTACTAGCGGTGGAGAGACCCAGTACTTC. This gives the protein CASSTSGGETQYF.

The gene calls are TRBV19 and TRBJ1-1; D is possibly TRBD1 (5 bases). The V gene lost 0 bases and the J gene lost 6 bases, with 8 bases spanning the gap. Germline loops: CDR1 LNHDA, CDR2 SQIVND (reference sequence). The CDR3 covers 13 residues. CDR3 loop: CASSIDRGPEAFF. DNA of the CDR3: TGTGCCAGTAGTATAGATAGGGGTCCTGAAGCTTTCTTT.

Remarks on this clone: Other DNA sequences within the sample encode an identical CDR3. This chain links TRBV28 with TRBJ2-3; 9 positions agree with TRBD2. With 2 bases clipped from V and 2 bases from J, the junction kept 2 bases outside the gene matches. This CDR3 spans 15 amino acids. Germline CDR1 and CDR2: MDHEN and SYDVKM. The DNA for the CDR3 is TGTGCCAGCAGTTTAGCGGGGGGGACCACAGATACGCAGTATTTT. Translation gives CASSLAGGTTDTQYF. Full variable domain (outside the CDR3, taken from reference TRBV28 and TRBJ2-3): DVKVTQSSRYLVKRTGEKVFLECVQDMDHENMFWYRQDPGLGLRLIYFSYDVKMKEKGDIPEGYSVSREKKERFSLILESASTNQTSMYLCASSLAGGTTDTQYFGPGTRLTVL.

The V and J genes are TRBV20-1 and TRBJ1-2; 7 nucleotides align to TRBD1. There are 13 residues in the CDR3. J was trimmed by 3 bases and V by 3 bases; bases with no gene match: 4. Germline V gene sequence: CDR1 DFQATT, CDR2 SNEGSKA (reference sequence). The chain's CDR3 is CSASPTGYYGYTF. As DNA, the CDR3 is TGCAGTGCTAGTCCGACAGGGTACTATGGCTACACCTTC.

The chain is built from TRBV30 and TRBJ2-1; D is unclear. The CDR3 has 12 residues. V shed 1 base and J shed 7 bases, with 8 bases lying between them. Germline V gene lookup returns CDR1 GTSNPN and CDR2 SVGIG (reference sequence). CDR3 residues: CAWSDPGNEQFF. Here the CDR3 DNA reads TGTGCCTGGAGTGACCCCGGGAATGAGCAGTTCTTC.